This note documents a single TCR beta chain sequence. This clone was picked up one time. Its antigen is unknown. No much larger clone exists at a distance of one base, and base qualities are not known. These data come from a study of cytomegalovirus exposure and HLA in healthy donors (dated by TCRdb to about 2017). As for the study more broadly: According to an earlier analysis of a few hundred of the donors, roughly 180 million T cells yielded 117 million unique TCR beta sequences and around 300 Gb of sequence data. Among the roughly 380 genotyped donors, about 85% belonged to the genetic ancestry cluster associated with self-reported Caucasian donors. To study patterns of TCR occurrence, a later analysis re-analyzed previously published TCR beta repertoires from around 670 donors and added high-resolution HLA genotyping. HLA typing included class I and class II loci at four-digit resolution. Using immunosequencing, the study profiled T cell repertoires from roughly 650 subjects and related those repertoires to cytomegalovirus serostatus. All discovery cohort repertoires had been generated on a single sequencing platform. Genome-wide SNP genotypes for about 55% of the roughly 670 donors were used in a later genetic analysis, which treated that subset as a discovery cohort. In the later analysis, no new phenotypic data were used to find candidate immune exposures; instead, reliance was placed on TCR beta sequences and their occurrence across donors. Along with the roughly 610-subject first cohort, a separate validation cohort of some 130 different subjects was used. To predict cytomegalovirus infection status, the study combined high-throughput TCR immunosequencing, statistical association of individual TCRs with disease status, and machine learning. Donor age, sex, ethnicity and CMV serostatus were collected together with the repertoire data. Typing coverage differed by locus: A, B, C, DRB1 and DQB1 were typed in roughly 629-640 donors, DQA1 in around 500, DPA1 in over 600, and DPB1 in 450 to 480. In an earlier analysis of 587 of the donors, high-throughput TCR beta sequencing was used to judge whether each TCR beta V gene segment behaved as functional or pseudogenic. Roughly five DR-DQ haplotypes were treated as single units for association and clustering because of strong linkage in the cohort. On average, around 230,000 unique TCR beta nucleotide sequences were sequenced per donor among fewer than 500 genotyped donors of the cohort, with 15% to 20% of those sequences being non-productive. An early release that covered about 640 HLA-typed donors contained around 300 gigabases of sequencing data and approximately 85 million unique TCR sequences. The study was designed to test whether signatures of past pathogen exposure could be identified by cataloging public T cell receptors. What the work shows at the level of the full study, not this receptor alone: A cluster of highly shared sequence variants was judged likely to be a technical artifact of the sequencing pipeline. Because the 87-base-pair reads could not distinguish some IMGT-functional V segments, including TRBV6-2 and TRBV6-3, those segments were excluded. Roughly uniform sequencing depth across donors was assumed in presence/absence analyses, although this assumption may not hold. Immune exposure information for the cohort was limited to CMV serostatus. A few of the identified cytomegalovirus-associated TCR beta chains were confirmed in vitro to be specific for cytomegalovirus antigens. A later analysis found that most CMV-associated TCR beta chains appeared HLA-restricted, with HLA associations seemingly driven largely by CMV exposure. Compared with equally common non-associated chains, HLA-associated TCR beta chains in a later analysis were more clonally expanded and had lower generation probabilities. In a later analysis, TCR association rates were found to vary across HLA loci, with the most associated TCRs seen for DRB1 alleles and the fewest for HLA-C alleles. Only TCR beta chains were sequenced in this cohort, and the absence of alpha or paired-chain data limited detectable features. A later genetic analysis reported fewer N-insertions in productive TCRs among donors in an Asian-associated ancestry cluster than the roughly 700-donor mean. An association between a missense DCLRE1C variant and V-gene and J-gene trimming of TCR beta chains was found in a later genetic analysis and replicated in an independent cohort. Most TCR sequences were seen in very few donors, while some public TCRs were found in many individuals. A total of roughly 160 TCR beta chains were listed by the study as associated with cytomegalovirus. Because HLA typing was unavailable for some donors at each locus, only the typed subset was used in association tests. Correlated functional status among segregating V segments might be attributable to linkage disequilibrium, but an unknown experimental factor could not be ruled out. When HLA alleles, especially DR and DQ, strongly co-occurred, attributing TCR associations to individual alleles was difficult. In an earlier analysis of roughly 500 of the donors, most TCR beta V segments appeared in productive rearrangements about 87% or about 30% of the time, broadly matching IMGT annotations. The authors suggested that the approach could potentially be extended to other disease states and immunological phenotypes. Cytomegalovirus status was reported to be diagnosed by the classifier with high specificity and sensitivity in both the original and validation cohorts. At a false discovery rate of 0.05, a later analysis linked under 20,000 TCR beta sequences to specific HLA alleles. A further reported finding was that TCR beta sequences accurately predicted the HLA-A and HLA-B alleles for most subjects in the first cohort. In a later analysis, several top co-occurrence clusters were reported to appear linked to parvovirus B19, influenza, CMV and Epstein-Barr virus. The earlier analysis of approximately 540 of the donors excluded roughly 16 rarely observed V segments, including chromosome 9 orphons, because counts were too low.

The CDR3 covers 15 residues, taking in both the cysteine and the phenylalanine. This entry keeps only the CDR3 DNA: 45 bases, framed from base 1. V ends up 5 bases short and J 9 bases short, with an unmatched junction base count of 11. In the germline V gene (reference sequence), CDR1 corresponds to LNHDA and CDR2 to SQIVND. The library was prepared using the immunoSEQ multiplex PCR assay. For the multiplex PCR, a mixture combining 60 forward primers for TCR Vbeta segments and 13 reverse primers for TCR Jbeta segments was used. The CDR3 region of rearranged TCR beta genes was amplified from genomic DNA by a multiplex PCR assay. The amplified TCR beta libraries were sequenced on the Illumina HiSeq System as 87-base-pair reads. The source study handled its data this way. In a later analysis, tens of millions of unique TCR beta chains were counted across the 500 to 850 repertoires, and roughly 10 million of these chains were shared by at least two donors. Raw reads were error-corrected and collapsed into unique sequences by a nearest-neighbor algorithm in which closely related sequences were merged to remove PCR and sequencing errors. Alignment of CDR3 sequences to IMGT reference sequences was used to assign V, D and J gene segments. For a sequence to be retained, a match of at least six nucleotides to both a V gene segment and a J gene segment was required. Rearrangements were called productive when the CDR3 lacked stop codons and stayed in frame with V and J; all others were non-productive. Following IMGT convention, CDR3 was defined as the stretch from the second conserved V-encoded cysteine up to the conserved J-encoded phenylalanine. In an earlier analysis of more than 550 of the donors, sequences lacking an unambiguous match to a single V gene segment were excluded. An earlier analysis of several hundred of the donors classified V segments as functional when productive rearrangements were above 56.7% and as segregating when the standard deviation between donors was above 5%. A statistical classification framework was built to diagnose cytomegalovirus status from the catalog of TCR beta chain sequences. A later analysis assigned V and J genes by comparing TCR nucleotide sequences with IMGT/GENE-DB human TR gene sequences. Using the TCRdist pipeline, a later analysis assigned CDR3 sequences along with most-parsimonious VDJ recombination scenarios. In a later analysis, each TCR beta chain was defined by its CDR3 amino acid sequence together with its V-gene family, and reads lacking a unique V-gene family were excluded. As a way to deal with suspected cross-contamination and a sequencing artifact, a later analysis dropped 450 to 600 nucleotide sequences that were highly shared and had low generation probability. For each public chain, a later analysis derived a clonal expansion index from normalized ranks of inferred template counts within each repertoire. Generation probabilities in a later analysis came from a VDJ recombination model fitted to out-of-frame rearrangements, and those results were checked against IGoR. Hypergeometric tests were used in a later analysis to score TCR-TCR, TCR-HLA and TCR-CMV co-occurrence, with a repertoire-size bias correction applied to the TCR pairs. In a later analysis, false discovery rates were estimated by permuting HLA or CMV assignments 20 times. In a later analysis, co-occurring TCRs were grouped using DBSCAN, with TCRdist sequence similarity added in when clustering inside HLA-allele-positive subsets. Co-occurrence clustering excluded repertoires with fewer than 30,000 or more than 120,000 public chains, plus five with anomalous nucleotide sharing. TCRdb obtained this table from immuneACCESS and retained in-frame rearrangements with V and J assigned. These tables miss some clones; where compared with another copy, unresolved V genes account for less than half of the shortfall, and the remainder is unexplained. From that table come the V and J calls and clone size; the DNA was used to work out D and trimming. The sample data list approximately 150,000 clones, and 82% of these were observed just once. Around 2.6% of the sample is held by the ten biggest clonotypes.

The cohort was made up of approximately 670 healthy bone marrow donors. At the time of sampling, all cohort members were nominally healthy, though unrecorded immune exposures were likely present. The donor tested CMV seronegative, placing the donor among the 350 or so seronegative members of the cohort. A peripheral blood sample was provided by each donor, and peripheral blood mononuclear cells were used for TCR beta sequencing. The Qiagen DNeasy Blood Extraction Kit was used to extract genomic DNA from the blood cell samples. The sample was PBMCs. The rearranged chain carries TRBV19 and TRBJ2-7, with 12 central nucleotides matching TRBD2. This sequence was found in a male donor in good health and CMV-seronegative. For the CDR3, the sequence is CASSLRLAGAITQYF. The nucleotide sequence reads as follows: TGTGCCAGTAGTTTGCGACTAGCGGGAGCGATTACGCAGTACTTC. When the CDR3 is completed using the reference TRBV19 and TRBJ2-7 genes on either side, the full variable domain is DGGITQSPKYLFRKEGQNVTLSCEQNLNHDAMYWYRQDPGQGLRLIYYSQIVNDFQKGDIAEGYSVSREKKESFPLTVTSAQKNPTAFYLCASSLRLAGAITQYFGPGTRLTVT.